This T cell receptor (beta chain) was sequenced in a study of blood T cell repertoires in COVID-19. V lost 3 bases and J lost 7, with 9 bases in between. CDR1 is KGHDR and CDR2 is SFDVKD in the germline V gene. The CDR3 has 13 residues. Original methodology: Reference gene primer amplification gave estimated nucleated cell counts. TCRdb keeps only in-frame clones here, not all; method: immunoSEQ multiplex PCR. The V and J calls and clone size come from that table; D and trimming were worked out from the DNA. This sample carries around 180,000 clones, around 88% of them seen once, and the ten largest clones take under 9.5%.

The sequence was obtained from a young woman who had recovered from COVID-19. The sequenced sample was PBMCs or T cells enriched from blood (not recorded which). The V call is TRBV24-1, the J call TRBJ2-1, with D hard to call. The CDR3 nucleotides are TGTGCCACCAGTGATCTTGGCTTTAATGAGCAGTTCTTC. It yields the protein CATSDLGFNEQFF.